This T cell receptor (beta chain) originates from a study of metastatic and nonmetastatic thyroid tumors. Findings and limits, study-wide: Significantly greater TCR beta diversity was reportedly found in malignant thyroid tumors than in benign nodules (in blood and tumor).

Every patient was untreated before thyroid surgery. At least ten counts were recorded for this clone. Its antigen is unknown. In the authors' methods: Across clinicopathological groups, CDR3 differences served as the basis for building a distant-metastasis classifier for papillary thyroid cancer. TCRdb used MiXCR to call clones anew from the PCR reads. Here the V and J calls rest on TCRdb's processing, not on the authors' analysis. The sample yields over 10,000 clones, 9.5% to 13% seen once. The germline V gene has CDR1 SEHNR and CDR2 FQNEAQ (reference sequence). Between the trimmed V and J ends, which lost 3 bases and 7 bases, there was a span of 9 bases. The CDR3 totals 12 residues.

The material sequenced was blood. The clonotype comes from a female donor with papillary thyroid cancer or a benign thyroid nodule (not recorded which). Some clones in this sample may be carry-over from other donors' samples. The rearrangement uses TRBV7-9 and TRBJ1-1; no definite D call. The CDR3 nucleotides read TGTGCCAGCAGCTTCGACACCTTTGAAGCTTTCTTT. Its translation: CASSFDTFEAFF.